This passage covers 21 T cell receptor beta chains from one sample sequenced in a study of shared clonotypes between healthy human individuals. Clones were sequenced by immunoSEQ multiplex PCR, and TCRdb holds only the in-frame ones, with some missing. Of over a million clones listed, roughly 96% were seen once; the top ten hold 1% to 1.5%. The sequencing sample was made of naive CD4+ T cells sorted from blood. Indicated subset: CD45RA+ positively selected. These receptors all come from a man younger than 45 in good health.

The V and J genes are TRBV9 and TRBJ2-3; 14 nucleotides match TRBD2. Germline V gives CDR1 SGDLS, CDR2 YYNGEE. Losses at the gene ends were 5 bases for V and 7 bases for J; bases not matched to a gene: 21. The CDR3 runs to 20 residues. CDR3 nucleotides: TGTGCCAGCAGTCCGAGAGGGAGACGAGGGACTAGCGGGGGAACGAATACGCAGTATTTT. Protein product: CASSPRGRRGTSGGTNTQYF.

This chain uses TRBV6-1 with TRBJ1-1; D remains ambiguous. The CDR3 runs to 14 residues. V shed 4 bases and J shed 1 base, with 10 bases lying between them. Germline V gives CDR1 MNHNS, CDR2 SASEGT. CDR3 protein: CASSGNSRNTEAFF. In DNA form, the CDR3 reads TGTGCCAGCAGTGGTAACAGTCGGAACACTGAAGCTTTCTTT.

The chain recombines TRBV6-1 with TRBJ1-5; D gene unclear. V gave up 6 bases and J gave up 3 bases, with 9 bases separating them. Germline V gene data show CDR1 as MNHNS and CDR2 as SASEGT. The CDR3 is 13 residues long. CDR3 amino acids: CASSLNYNQPQHF. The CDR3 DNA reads TGTGCCAGCAGCCTAAACTACAATCAGCCCCAGCATTTT.

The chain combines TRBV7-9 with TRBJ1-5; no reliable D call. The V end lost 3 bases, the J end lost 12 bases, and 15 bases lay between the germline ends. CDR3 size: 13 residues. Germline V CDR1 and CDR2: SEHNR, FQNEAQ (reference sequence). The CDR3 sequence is CASSFGPPGVQHF. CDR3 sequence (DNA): TGTGCCAGCAGCTTTGGTCCACCAGGCGTCCAGCATTTT.

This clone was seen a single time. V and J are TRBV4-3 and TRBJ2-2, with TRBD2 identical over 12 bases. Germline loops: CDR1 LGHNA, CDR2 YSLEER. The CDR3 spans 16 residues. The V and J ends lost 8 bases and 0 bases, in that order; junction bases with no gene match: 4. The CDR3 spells CASSRTSGTNTGELFF. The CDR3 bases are TGCGCCAGCTCCCGGACTAGCGGGACGAACACCGGGGAGCTGTTTTTT.

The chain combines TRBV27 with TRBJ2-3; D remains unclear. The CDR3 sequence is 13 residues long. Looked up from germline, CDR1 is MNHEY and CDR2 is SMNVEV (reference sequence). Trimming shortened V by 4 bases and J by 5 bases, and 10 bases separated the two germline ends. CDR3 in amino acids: CASSSLSRDTQYF. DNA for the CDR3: TGTGCCAGCAGTTCTCTGTCTAGAGATACGCAGTATTTT.

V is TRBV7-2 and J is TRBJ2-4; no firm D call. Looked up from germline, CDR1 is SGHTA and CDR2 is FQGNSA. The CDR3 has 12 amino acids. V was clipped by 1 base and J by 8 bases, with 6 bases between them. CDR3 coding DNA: TGTGCCAGCAGCTTAGACGTTCACATTCAGTACTTC. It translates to CASSLDVHIQYF.

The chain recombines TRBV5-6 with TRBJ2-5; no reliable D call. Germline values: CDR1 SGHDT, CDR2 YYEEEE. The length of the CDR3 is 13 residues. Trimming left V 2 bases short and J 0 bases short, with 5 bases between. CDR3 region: CASSLWNQETQYF. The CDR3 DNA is TGTGCCAGCAGCTTATGGAACCAAGAGACCCAGTACTTC. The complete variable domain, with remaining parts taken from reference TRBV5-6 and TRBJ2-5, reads DAGVTQSPTHLIKTRGQQVTLRCSPKSGHDTVSWYQQALGQGPQFIFQYYEEEERQRGNFPDRFSGHQFPNYSSELNVNALLLGDSALYLCASSLWNQETQYFGPGTRLLVL.

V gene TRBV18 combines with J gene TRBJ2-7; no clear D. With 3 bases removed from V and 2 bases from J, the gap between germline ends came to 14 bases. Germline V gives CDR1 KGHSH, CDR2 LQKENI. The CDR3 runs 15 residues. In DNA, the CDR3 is TGTGCCAGCTCACCTAGTCGAACGGCCACCTACGAGCAGTACTTC. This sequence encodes CASSPSRTATYEQYF.

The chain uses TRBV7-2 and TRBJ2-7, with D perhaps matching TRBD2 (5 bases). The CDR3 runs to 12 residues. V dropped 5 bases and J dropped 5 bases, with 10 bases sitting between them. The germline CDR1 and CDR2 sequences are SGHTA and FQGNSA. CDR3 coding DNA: TGTGCCAGCAGCCGGGGAAGGGACGAGCAGTACTTC. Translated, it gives CASSRGRDEQYF.

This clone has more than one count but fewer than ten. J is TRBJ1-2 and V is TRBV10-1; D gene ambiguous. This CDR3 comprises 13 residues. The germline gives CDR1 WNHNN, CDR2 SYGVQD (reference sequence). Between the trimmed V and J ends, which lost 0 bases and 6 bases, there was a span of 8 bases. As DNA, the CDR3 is TGCGCCAGCAGTGAGTCACCCATGGATGGCTACACCTTC. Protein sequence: CASSESPMDGYTF.

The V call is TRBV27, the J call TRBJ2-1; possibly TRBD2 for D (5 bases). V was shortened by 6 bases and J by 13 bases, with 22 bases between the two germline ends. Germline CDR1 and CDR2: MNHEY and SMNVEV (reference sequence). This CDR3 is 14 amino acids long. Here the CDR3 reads CASSLNRGEMGQFF. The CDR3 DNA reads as TGTGCCAGCAGCCTAAATCGTGGGGAGATGGGTCAGTTCTTC.

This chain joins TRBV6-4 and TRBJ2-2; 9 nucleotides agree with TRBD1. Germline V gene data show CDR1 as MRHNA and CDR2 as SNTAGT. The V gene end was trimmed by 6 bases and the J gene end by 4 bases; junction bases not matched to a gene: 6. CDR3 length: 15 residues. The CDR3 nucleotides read TGTGCCAGCAGGACCGGACAGGGGTTCACCGGGGAGCTGTTTTTT. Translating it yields CASRTGQGFTGELFF.

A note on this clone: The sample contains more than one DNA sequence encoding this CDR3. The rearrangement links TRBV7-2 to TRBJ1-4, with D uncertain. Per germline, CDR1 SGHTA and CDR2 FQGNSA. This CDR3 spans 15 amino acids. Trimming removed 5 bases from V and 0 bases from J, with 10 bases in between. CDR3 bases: TGTGCCAGCAGCCTAGGACCCGCAACTAATGAAAAACTGTTTTTT. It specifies CASSLGPATNEKLFF.

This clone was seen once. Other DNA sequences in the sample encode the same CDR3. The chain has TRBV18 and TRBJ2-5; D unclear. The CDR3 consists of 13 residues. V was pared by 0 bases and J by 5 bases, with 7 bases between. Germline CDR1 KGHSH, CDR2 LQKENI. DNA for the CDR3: TGTGCCAGCTCACCACCGTCTGTCGAGACCCAGTACTTC. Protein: CASSPPSVETQYF.

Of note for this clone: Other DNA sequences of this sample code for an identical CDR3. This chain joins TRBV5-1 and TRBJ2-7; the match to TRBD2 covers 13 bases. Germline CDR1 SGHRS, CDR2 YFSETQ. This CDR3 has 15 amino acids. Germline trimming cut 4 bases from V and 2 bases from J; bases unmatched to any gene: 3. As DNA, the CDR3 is TGCGCCAGCAGCCCCGGACTAGCGGGGGCCTACGAGCAGTACTTC. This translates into CASSPGLAGAYEQYF.

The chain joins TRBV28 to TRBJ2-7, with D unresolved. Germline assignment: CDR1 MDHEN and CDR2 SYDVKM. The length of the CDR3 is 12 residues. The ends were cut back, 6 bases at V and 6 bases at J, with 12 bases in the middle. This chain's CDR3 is CASSPVGVEQYF. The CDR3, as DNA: TGTGCCAGCAGCCCAGTTGGCGTCGAGCAGTACTTC.

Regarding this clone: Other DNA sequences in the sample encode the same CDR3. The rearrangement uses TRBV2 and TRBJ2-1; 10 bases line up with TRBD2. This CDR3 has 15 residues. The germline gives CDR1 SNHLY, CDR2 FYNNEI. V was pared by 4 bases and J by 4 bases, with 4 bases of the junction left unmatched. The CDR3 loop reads CASSGGLAPYNEQFF. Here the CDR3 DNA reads TGTGCCAGCAGTGGGGGACTAGCGCCTTACAATGAGCAGTTCTTC. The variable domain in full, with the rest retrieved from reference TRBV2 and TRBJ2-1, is EPEVTQTPSHQVTQMGQEVILRCVPISNHLYFYWYRQILGQKVEFLVSFYNNEISEKSEIFDDQFSVERPDGSNFTLKIRSTKLEDSAMYFCASSGGLAPYNEQFFGPGTRLTVL.

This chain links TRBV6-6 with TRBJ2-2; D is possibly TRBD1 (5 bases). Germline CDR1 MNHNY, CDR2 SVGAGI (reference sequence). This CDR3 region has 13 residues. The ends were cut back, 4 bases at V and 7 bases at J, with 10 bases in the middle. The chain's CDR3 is CASSWGGGGELFF. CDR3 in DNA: TGTGCCAGCAGTTGGGGCGGTGGCGGGGAGCTGTTTTTT.

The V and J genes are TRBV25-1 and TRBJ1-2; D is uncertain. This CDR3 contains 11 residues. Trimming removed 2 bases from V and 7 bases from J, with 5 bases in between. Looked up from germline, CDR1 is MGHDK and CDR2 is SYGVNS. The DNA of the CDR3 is TGTGCCAGCAGTGAAGGTCTTGGCTACACCTTC. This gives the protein CASSEGLGYTF.

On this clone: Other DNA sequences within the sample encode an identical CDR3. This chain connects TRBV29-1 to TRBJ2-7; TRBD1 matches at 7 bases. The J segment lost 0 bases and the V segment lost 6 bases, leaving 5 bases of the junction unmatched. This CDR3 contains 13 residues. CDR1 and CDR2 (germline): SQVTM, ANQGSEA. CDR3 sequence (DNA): TGCAGCGTAAACAGGGGTAGCTCCTACGAGCAGTACTTC. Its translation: CSVNRGSSYEQYF.